A selection of T cell receptor beta chains follows, all from one sample in a study of CD8+ T cells in alopecia areata. TCRdb keeps only in-frame clones here, not all; method: immunoSEQ multiplex PCR. This sample has under 300,000 clones; 60% occur once, and the top ten carry 0.93%. The specimen was CD4+ T cells sorted from blood, collected between weeks 51 and 52, from a patient treated with tofacitinib. The receptors originated from a human donor with alopecia areata. Both conserved end residues are part of each CDR3. D genes are given only for firm matches. The size entry is marked missing in some rows and otherwise reads once, few, many or a size class.

cdr3_nt cdr3_aa clone_size v_call d_call j_call
TGCAGCGAGCTGACAGGCGAAGAGACCCAGTACTTC CSELTGEETQYF few TRBV29-1 - TRBJ2-5
TGTGCCAGCAGCTTAGTAAGTGCGCTCCAAGGCTACACCTTC CASSLVSALQGYTF - TRBV7-9 - TRBJ1-2
TGCGCCAGCAGCCCCCGCCGGGCGGATACGCAGTATTTT CASSPRRADTQYF - TRBV4-3 - TRBJ2-3
TGTGCCAGCAGTTACTCGAGTAGCGGGGGTGAGACCCAGTACTTC CASSYSSSGGETQYF - TRBV6-6 TRBD2 TRBJ2-5
TGTGCCAGCAGCTTGACACTCCGTGGGGACTATGGCTACACCTTC CASSLTLRGDYGYTF few TRBV4-2 - TRBJ1-2
TGCGCCAGCAGCTTGACAGGAGATAACTATGGCTACACCTTC CASSLTGDNYGYTF - TRBV5-1 - TRBJ1-2
TGTGCCAGCAGCTTGGCCCTAGCCTCCTACGAGCAGTACTTC CASSLALASYEQYF - TRBV5-6 - TRBJ2-7
TGCGCCAGCAGCCAACCGGGGGAAAGCTCCTACGAGCAGTACTTC CASSQPGESSYEQYF - TRBV4-1 - TRBJ2-7
TGTGCCACCAGCAGGGCACAGGGTCTCCTATTCGAGCAGTACTTC CATSRAQGLLFEQYF - TRBV15 - TRBJ2-7
TGTGCCAGCAGCGAACAATCCCTGAACACTGAAGCTTTCTTT CASSEQSLNTEAFF - TRBV5-4 - TRBJ1-1
TGTGCCACCAGCAGAGACCCTCTGGACAGGAACACTGAAGCTTTCTTT CATSRDPLDRNTEAFF - TRBV15 - TRBJ1-1
TGTGCCAGCAGCTTTACGACATCGGATGGACATGGCTACACCTTC CASSFTTSDGHGYTF - TRBV7-2 - TRBJ1-2
TGTGCCACCAGCTCACCGGGGGGCTTTAACACCGGGGAGCTGTTTTTT CATSSPGGFNTGELFF - TRBV15 - TRBJ2-2
TGCAGCGGGGGGGACAGTAACTATGGCTACACCTTC CSGGDSNYGYTF - TRBV29-1 TRBD1 TRBJ1-2
TGTGCCACCTCACGTCGGGGACAGTTATCCTACGAGCAGTACTTC CATSRRGQLSYEQYF - TRBV6-5 TRBD1 TRBJ2-7
TGTGCCAGCAGCTTGGCGGGGGGCACAGATACGCAGTATTTT CASSLAGGTDTQYF - TRBV5-4 - TRBJ2-3
TGTGCCAGTCGACAGTCCTATAATTCACCCCTCCACTTT CASRQSYNSPLHF - TRBV2 - TRBJ1-6
TGTGCCAGTTCGACGGGACTTAATTCACCCCTCCACTTT CASSTGLNSPLHF - TRBV7-3 - TRBJ1-6
TGTGCCAGCAGCTTGGGGACAGGGAACACTGAAGCTTTCTTT CASSLGTGNTEAFF - TRBV5-4 TRBD1 TRBJ1-1
TGTGCCAGCAGTTTAAACGGGATACATTCACCCCTCCACTTT CASSLNGIHSPLHF - TRBV27 - TRBJ1-6
TGTGCCAGCAGCTTAAGGACGCGGGGTAGAGACCAGTACTTC CASSLRTRGRDQYF - TRBV13 - TRBJ2-5
TGTGCCAGCAGCTTAGTCGGGGGTGGTAGCACAGATACGCAGTATTTT CASSLVGGGSTDTQYF - TRBV7-2 - TRBJ2-3
TGTGCTGGCACAGCGGGCAGCACAGATACGCAGTATTTT CAGTAGSTDTQYF - TRBV30 - TRBJ2-3
TGTGCCAGCAGCTGGCGGACAGGGCTCTCCTACGAGCAGTACTTC CASSWRTGLSYEQYF - TRBV7-2 TRBD1 TRBJ2-7
TGTGCCAGCAGTGAAGGAGGGACAGGGGGCAATGAGCAGTTCTTC CASSEGGTGGNEQFF - TRBV2 TRBD1 TRBJ2-1
TGCGCCAGCAGCTTGGGACAGAACCCAAATTCACCCCTCCACTTT CASSLGQNPNSPLHF - TRBV5-1 - TRBJ1-6
TGTGCCAGCACCAGAGGGGGCCTGTACACTGAAGCTTTCTTT CASTRGGLYTEAFF - TRBV7-9 TRBD1 TRBJ1-1
TGTGCCAGCAGCCCGACGACAGGGCCTGGGTATGGCTACACCTTC CASSPTTGPGYGYTF few TRBV7-2 TRBD1 TRBJ1-2
TGTGCCTGGAGTGTACAGGGAGCCTATGGCTACACCTTC CAWSVQGAYGYTF - TRBV30 - TRBJ1-2
TGTGCCAGCAGCTCCCCGACAGGGCGCAATCAGCCCCAGCATTTT CASSSPTGRNQPQHF - TRBV7-8 TRBD1 TRBJ1-5
TGTGCCTGGAGGGAGATACGCGTCCAAGGTCAGCGGGGGGACAATGAGCAGTTCTTC CAWREIRVQGQRGDNEQFF - TRBV30 TRBD2 TRBJ2-1
TGCAGCGTTGAATCAACGGGGCCCAGGGGAGGTCTGGTGATTGGCTACACCTTC CSVESTGPRGGLVIGYTF few TRBV29-1 - TRBJ1-2
TGTGCCTGGCGCTACAGGGGTAACTATGGCTACACCTTC CAWRYRGNYGYTF once TRBV30 TRBD1 TRBJ1-2
TGTGCCAGCAGTCCGAACAGGGGCCCCAATCAGCCCCAGCATTTT CASSPNRGPNQPQHF - TRBV6-5 TRBD1 TRBJ1-5
TGTGCCAGCTCCCTCCGGGGGTCCTACGAGCAGTACTTC CASSLRGSYEQYF once TRBV25-1 - TRBJ2-7
TGTGCTAGCAGCTTAGCGCCGACAGGGAAGAAGTACTTC CASSLAPTGKKYF - TRBV7-7 TRBD1 TRBJ2-5
TGTGCCAGCAGTCATCTAGCGGGAGGCCAAGATACGCAGTATTTT CASSHLAGGQDTQYF once TRBV6-5 TRBD2 TRBJ2-3
TGCAGCGTTGAGAACGTCTCTGGGGCCAACGTCCTGACTTTC CSVENVSGANVLTF - TRBV29-1 - TRBJ2-6
TGTGCCAGCAGCAAGGACTACGAGCAGTACTTC CASSKDYEQYF once TRBV7-8 - TRBJ2-7
TGTGCCAGCTCACCTGCCCCGGGGAGTTCACCCCTCCACTTT CASSPAPGSSPLHF - TRBV18 - TRBJ1-6
TGTGCCAGCAGAGGACAGGGGCACTATGGCTACACCTTC CASRGQGHYGYTF - TRBV5-6 TRBD1 TRBJ1-2
TGTGCCAGCAGTCGGACCCCTGGCACAGATACGCAGTATTTT CASSRTPGTDTQYF - TRBV5-5 - TRBJ2-3
TGTGCCTGGAGTGCCCGGCTTAGGGCTGAGACTGAAGCTTTCTTT CAWSARLRAETEAFF - TRBV30 - TRBJ1-1
TGTGCCAGCGGCGAAAGCTCCTATAATTCACCCCTCCACTTT CASGESSYNSPLHF few TRBV2 - TRBJ1-6
TGTGCCTGGAGTATTGACTCTGCCACAGATACGCAGTATTTT CAWSIDSATDTQYF once TRBV30 - TRBJ2-3
TGTGCCAGCAGCCTCTCCCGGCAGGGGTATCAAGAGACCCAGTACTTC CASSLSRQGYQETQYF few TRBV5-6 - TRBJ2-5
TGTGCCAGCAGCCGGGACAGGGGCCAAGAGACCCAGTACTTC CASSRDRGQETQYF - TRBV4-2 TRBD1 TRBJ2-5
TGCGCCAGCAGCTTGGGGACTTTCACCGGGGAGCTGTTTTTT CASSLGTFTGELFF - TRBV5-1 - TRBJ2-2
TGCGCCAGCAGCTCATTAGCGGGGGGCACAGATACGCAGTATTTT CASSSLAGGTDTQYF - TRBV4-1 TRBD2 TRBJ2-3
TGCAGCGTTGACAGGGGATCGAAGACCCAGTACTTC CSVDRGSKTQYF - TRBV29-1 - TRBJ2-5